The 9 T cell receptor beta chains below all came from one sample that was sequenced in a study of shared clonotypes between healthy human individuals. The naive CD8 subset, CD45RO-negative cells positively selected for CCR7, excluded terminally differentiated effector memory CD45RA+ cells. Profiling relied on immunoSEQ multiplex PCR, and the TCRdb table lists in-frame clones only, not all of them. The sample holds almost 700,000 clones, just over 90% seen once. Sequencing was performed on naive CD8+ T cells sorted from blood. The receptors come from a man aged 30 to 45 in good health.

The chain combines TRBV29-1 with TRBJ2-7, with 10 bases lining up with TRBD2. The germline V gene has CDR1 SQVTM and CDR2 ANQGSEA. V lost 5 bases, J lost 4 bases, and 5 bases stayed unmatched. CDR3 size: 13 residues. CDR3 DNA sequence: TGCAGCGTTTTCGGGACTAGCGTATACGAGCAGTACTTC. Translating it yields CSVFGTSVYEQYF.

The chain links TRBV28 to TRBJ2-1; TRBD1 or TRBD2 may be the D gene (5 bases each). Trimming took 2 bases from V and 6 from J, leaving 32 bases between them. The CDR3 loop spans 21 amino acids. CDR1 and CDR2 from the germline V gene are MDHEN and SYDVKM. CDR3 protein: CASSLRVLGRKANDGSNEQFF. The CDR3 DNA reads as TGTGCCAGCAGTTTACGTGTGTTGGGACGGAAAGCCAACGATGGTAGCAATGAGCAGTTCTTC.

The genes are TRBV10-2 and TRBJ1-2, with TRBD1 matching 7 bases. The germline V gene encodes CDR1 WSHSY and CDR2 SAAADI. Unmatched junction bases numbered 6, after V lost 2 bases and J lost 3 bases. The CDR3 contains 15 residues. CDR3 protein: CASSESLTGDYGYTF. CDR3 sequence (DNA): TGCGCCAGCAGTGAGAGTTTAACAGGGGACTATGGCTACACCTTC.

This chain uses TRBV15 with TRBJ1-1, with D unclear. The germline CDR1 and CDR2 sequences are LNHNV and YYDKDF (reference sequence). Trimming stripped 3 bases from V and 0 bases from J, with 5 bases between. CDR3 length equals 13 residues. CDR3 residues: CATSSALNTEAFF. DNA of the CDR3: TGTGCCACCAGCAGTGCCCTGAACACTGAAGCTTTCTTT.

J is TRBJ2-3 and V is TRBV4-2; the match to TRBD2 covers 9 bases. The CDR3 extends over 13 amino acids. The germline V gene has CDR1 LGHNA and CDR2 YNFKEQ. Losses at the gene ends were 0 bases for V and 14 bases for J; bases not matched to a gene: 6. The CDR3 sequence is CASSQDHAGGPYF. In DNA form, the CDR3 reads TGTGCCAGCAGCCAAGACCACGCGGGAGGGCCGTATTTT.

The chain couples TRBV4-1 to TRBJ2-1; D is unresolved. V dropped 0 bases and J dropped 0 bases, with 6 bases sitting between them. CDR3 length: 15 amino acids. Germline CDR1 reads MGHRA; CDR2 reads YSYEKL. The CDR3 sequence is CASSQDRVSYNEQFF. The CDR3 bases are TGCGCCAGCAGCCAAGACCGGGTCTCCTACAATGAGCAGTTCTTC.

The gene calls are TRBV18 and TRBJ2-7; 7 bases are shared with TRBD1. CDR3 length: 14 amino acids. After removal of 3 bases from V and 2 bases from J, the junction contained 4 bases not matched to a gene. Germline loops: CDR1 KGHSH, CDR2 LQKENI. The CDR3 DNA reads TGTGCCAGCTCACCGTCCGGGACAGCCTACGAGCAGTACTTC. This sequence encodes CASSPSGTAYEQYF.

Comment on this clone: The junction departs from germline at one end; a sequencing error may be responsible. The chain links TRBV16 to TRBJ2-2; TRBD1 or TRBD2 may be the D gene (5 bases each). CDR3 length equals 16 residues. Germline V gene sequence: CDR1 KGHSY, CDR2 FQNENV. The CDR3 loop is CASSQRRGGNTGVLFF. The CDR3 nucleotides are TGTGCCAGCAGCCAAAGAAGGGGCGGTAACACCGGGGTGCTGTTTTTT.

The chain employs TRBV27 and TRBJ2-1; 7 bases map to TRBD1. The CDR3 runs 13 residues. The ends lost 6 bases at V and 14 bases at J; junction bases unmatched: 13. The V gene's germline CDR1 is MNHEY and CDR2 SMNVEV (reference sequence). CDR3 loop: CASRSILRDSKFF. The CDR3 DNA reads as TGTGCCAGCAGATCCATTCTCCGGGACAGCAAGTTCTTC.